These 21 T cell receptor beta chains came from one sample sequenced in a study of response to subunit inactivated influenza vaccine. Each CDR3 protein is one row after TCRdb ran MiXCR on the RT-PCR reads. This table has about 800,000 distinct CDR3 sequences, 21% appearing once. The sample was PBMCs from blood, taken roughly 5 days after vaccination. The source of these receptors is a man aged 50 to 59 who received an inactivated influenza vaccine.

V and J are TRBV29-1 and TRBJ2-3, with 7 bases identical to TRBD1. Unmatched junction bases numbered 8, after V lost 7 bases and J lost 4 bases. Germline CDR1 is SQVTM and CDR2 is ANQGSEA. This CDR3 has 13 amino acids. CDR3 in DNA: TGCAGCGGTACGACAGGGTTCGCAGATACGCAGTATTTT. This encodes CSGTTGFADTQYF.

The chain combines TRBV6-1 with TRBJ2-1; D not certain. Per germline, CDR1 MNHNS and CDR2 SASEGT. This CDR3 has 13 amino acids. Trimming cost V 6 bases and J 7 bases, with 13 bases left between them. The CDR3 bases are TGTGCCAGCAGGCAACTCCGGGCGAATGAGCAGTTCTTC. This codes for CASRQLRANEQFF.

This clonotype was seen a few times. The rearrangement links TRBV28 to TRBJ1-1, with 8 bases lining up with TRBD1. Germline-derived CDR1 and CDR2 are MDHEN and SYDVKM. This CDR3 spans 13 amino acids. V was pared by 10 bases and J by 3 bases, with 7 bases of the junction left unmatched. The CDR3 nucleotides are TGTGCCATATCCAGGGGGCAGGACACTGAAGCTTTCTTT. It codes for CAISRGQDTEAFF.

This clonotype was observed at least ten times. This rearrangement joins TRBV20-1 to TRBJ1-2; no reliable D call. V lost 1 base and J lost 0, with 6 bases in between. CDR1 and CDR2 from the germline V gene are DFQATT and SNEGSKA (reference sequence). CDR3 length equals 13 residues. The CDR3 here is CSARASANYGYTF. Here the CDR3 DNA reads TGCAGTGCTAGAGCTTCGGCTAACTATGGCTACACCTTC.

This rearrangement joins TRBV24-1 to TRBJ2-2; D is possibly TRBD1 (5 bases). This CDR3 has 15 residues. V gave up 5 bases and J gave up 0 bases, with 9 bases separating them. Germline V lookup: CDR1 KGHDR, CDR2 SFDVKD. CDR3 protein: CATSVPRANTGELFF. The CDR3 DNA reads TGTGCCACCAGTGTTCCCAGGGCGAACACCGGGGAGCTGTTTTTT.

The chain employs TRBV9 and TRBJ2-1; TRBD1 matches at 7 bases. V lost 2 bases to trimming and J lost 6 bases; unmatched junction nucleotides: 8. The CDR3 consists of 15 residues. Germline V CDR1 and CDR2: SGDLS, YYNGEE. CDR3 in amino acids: CASSVGPAGGNEQFF. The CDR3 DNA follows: TGTGCCAGCAGCGTTGGCCCAGCAGGGGGCAATGAGCAGTTCTTC.

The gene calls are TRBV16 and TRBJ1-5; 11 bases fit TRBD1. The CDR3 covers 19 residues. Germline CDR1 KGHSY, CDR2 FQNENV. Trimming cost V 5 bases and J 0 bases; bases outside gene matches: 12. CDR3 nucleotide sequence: TGTGCCAGCAGCGTTCCGGGACAGGGGGTTTATTATAGCAATCAGCCCCAGCATTTT. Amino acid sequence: CASSVPGQGVYYSNQPQHF.

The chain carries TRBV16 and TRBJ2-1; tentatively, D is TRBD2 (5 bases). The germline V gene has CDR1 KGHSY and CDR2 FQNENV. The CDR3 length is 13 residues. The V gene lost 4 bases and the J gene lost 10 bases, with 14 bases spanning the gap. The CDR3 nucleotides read TGTGCCAGCAGCCCCGAGACTTCGGGGGAGCAGTTCTTC. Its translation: CASSPETSGEQFF.

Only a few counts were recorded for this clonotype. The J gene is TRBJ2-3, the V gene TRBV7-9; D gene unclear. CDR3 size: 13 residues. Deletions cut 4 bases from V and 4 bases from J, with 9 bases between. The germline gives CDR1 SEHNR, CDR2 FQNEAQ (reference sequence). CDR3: CASSSGPPDTQYF. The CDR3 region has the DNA TGTGCCAGCAGCTCCGGTCCCCCAGATACGCAGTATTTT. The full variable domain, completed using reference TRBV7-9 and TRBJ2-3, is DTGVSQNPRHKITKRGQNVTFRCDPISEHNRLYWYRQTLGQGPEFLTYFQNEAQLEKSRLLSDRFSAERPKGSFSTLEIQRTEQGDSAMYLCASSSGPPDTQYFGPGTRLTVL.

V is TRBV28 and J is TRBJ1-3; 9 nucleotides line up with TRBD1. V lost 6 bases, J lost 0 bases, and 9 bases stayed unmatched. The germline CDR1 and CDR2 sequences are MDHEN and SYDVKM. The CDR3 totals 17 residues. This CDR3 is CASSPRDRVVSGNTIYF. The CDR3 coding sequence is TGTGCCAGCAGCCCCCGGGACAGGGTAGTCTCTGGAAACACCATATATTTT.

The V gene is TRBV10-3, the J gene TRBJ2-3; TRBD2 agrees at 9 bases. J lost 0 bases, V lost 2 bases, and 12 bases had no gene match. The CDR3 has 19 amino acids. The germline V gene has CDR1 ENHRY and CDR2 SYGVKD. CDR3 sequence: CAISETLAGGTPSTDTQYF. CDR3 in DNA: TGTGCCATCAGTGAGACACTAGCGGGCGGTACACCTAGCACAGATACGCAGTATTTT.

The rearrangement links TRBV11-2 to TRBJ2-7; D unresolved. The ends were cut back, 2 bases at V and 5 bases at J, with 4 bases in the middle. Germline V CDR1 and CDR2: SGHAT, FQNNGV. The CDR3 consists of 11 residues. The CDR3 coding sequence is TGTGCCAGCAGCTTACAACACGAGCAGTACTTC. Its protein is CASSLQHEQYF.

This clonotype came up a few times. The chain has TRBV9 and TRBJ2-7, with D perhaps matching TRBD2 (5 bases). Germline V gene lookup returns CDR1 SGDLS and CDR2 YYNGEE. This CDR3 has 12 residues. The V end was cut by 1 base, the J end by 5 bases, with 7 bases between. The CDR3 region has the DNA TGTGCCAGCAGCGTAAACGGGGACGAGCAGTACTTC. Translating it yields CASSVNGDEQYF.

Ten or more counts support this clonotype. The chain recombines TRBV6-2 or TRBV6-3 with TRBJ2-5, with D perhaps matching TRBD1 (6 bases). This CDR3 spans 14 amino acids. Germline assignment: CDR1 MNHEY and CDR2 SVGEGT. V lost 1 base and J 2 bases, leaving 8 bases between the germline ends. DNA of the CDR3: TGTGCCAGCAGTTACTTCGGACAGCAAGAGACCCAGTACTTC. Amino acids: CASSYFGQQETQYF.

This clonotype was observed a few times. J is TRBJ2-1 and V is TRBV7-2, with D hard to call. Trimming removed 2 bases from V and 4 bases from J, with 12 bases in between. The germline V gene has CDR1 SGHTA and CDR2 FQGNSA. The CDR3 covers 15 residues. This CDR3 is CASSLSMDPYNEQFF. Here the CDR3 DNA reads TGTGCCAGCAGCTTATCGATGGACCCATACAATGAGCAGTTCTTC.

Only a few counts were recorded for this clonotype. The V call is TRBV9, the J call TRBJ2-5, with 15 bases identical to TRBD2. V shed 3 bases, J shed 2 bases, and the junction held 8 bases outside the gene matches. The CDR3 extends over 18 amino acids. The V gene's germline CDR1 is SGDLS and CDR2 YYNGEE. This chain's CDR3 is CASSEGLAGGPQQETQYF. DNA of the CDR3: TGTGCCAGCAGCGAGGGACTAGCGGGAGGACCCCAACAAGAGACCCAGTACTTC.

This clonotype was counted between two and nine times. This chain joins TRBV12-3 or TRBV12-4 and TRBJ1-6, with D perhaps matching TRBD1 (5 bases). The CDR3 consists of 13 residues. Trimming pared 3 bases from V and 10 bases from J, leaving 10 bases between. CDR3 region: CASSFDWGSPLHF. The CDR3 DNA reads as TGTGCCAGCAGTTTTGATTGGGGGTCACCCCTCCACTTT.

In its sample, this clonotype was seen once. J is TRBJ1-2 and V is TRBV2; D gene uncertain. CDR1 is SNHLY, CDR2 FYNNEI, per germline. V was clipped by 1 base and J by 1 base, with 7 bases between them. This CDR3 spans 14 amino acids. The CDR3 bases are TGTGCCAGCAGTGAAGGAGTACTTAACTATGGCTACACCTTC. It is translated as CASSEGVLNYGYTF.

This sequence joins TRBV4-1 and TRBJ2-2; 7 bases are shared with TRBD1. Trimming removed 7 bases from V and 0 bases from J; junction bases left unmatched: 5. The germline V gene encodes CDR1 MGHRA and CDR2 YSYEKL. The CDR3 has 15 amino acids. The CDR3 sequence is CASKPRGTNTGELFF. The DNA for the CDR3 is TGCGCCAGCAAGCCCAGGGGGACGAACACCGGGGAGCTGTTTTTT.

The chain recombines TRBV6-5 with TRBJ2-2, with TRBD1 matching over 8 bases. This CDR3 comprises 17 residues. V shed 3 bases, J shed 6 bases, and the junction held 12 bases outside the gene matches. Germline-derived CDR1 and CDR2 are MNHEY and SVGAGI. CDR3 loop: CASSYFRGQPRAGELFF. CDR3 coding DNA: TGTGCCAGCAGTTATTTCAGGGGGCAGCCTCGGGCCGGGGAGCTGTTTTTT.

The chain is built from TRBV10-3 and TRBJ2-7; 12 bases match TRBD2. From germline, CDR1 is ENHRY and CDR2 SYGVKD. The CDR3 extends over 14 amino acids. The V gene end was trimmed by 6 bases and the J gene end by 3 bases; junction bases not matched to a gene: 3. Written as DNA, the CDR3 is TGTGCCATCAGATTGACTAGCGGGAGCTACGAGCAGTACTTC. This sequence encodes CAIRLTSGSYEQYF.